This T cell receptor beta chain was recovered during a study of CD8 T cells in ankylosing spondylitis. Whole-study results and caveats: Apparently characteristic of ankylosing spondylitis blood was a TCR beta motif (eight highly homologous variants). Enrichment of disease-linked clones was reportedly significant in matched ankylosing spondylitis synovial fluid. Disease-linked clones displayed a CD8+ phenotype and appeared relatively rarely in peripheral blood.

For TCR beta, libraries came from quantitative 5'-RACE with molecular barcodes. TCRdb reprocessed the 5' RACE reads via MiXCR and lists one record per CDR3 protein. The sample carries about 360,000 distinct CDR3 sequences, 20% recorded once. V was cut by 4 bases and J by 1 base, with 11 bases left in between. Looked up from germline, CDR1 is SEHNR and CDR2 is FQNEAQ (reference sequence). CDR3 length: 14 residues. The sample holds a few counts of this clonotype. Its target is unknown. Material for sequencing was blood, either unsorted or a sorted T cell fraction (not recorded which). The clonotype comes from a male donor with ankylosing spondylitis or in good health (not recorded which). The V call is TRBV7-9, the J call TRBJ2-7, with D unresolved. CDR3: CASSSGTQSYEQYF. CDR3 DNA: TGTGCCAGCAGCTCAGGTACACAGTCCTACGAGCAGTACTTC.